Listed below are T cell receptor beta chains from one sample, sequenced in a study of blood T cell repertoires in COVID-19. This table comes from immunoSEQ multiplex PCR, and its TCRdb copy is limited to in-frame clones, with some not included. The table has 150,000 or so clones, roughly 93% seen once. Sequencing input: peripheral blood. All receptors come from a man between 18 and 29 years old with acute or convalescent COVID-19. Each CDR3 is given with its conserved first and last residue. The D gene is left open where the match is weak. Where a row states a size, it is once, few, many or the class of an expanded clone; other rows omit it.

D gene	CDR3 length	V gene	clone size	J gene	CDR3 DNA	CDR3 protein
.	15	TRBV4-2	.	TRBJ2-7	TGTGCCAGCAGCCAAGATCTTGAGGGAGTAAGAGAGCAGTACTTC	CASSQDLEGVREQYF
.	15	TRBV2	.	TRBJ1-5	TGTGCCAGCAGTGAACAGGCTCTAAGCAATCAGCCCCAGCATTTT	CASSEQALSNQPQHF
TRBD1	15	TRBV2	.	TRBJ1-5	TGTGCCAGCAGTGTTGGACAGGGAGGCAATCAGCCCCAGCATTTT	CASSVGQGGNQPQHF
.	15	TRBV24-1	.	TRBJ2-1	TGTGCCACCAGGGGTGAGATCGGGGGCTACAATGAGCAGTTCTTC	CATRGEIGGYNEQFF
TRBD2	16	TRBV9	.	TRBJ2-5	TGTGCCAGCAGCAAGGGACTAGCGGGCTTCGGAGAAGCCCAGTACTTC	CASSKGLAGFGEAQYF
.	15	TRBV27	.	TRBJ1-5	TGTGCCAGCAGGTCACAGGGTTATAGCAATCAGCCCCAGCATTTT	CASRSQGYSNQPQHF
TRBD1	15	TRBV9	few	TRBJ1-6	TGTGCCAGCAGCCTTCTGGACAGGGGGGATTCACCCCTCCACTTT	CASSLLDRGDSPLHF
TRBD2	17	TRBV19	.	TRBJ2-1	TGTGCCAGTAGTCCAAGACTAGCGGGAGATCTCTACAATGAGCAGTTCTTC	CASSPRLAGDLYNEQFF
TRBD1	12	TRBV3-1/TRBV3-2	.	TRBJ1-2	TGTGCCAGCAGCCGCCAGGGGGGCGGCTACACCTTC	CASSRQGGGYTF
.	15	TRBV5-1	.	TRBJ2-2	TGCGCCAGCACCCTGGGGGGTCATAACACCGGGGAGCTGTTTTTT	CASTLGGHNTGELFF
.	14	TRBV5-5	.	TRBJ1-2	TGTGCCAGCAGCTTGTTAGGCGGCATCTATGGCTACACCTTC	CASSLLGGIYGYTF
.	15	TRBV18	.	TRBJ1-5	TGTGCCAGCTCACAGGACAGCAATAGCAATCAGCCCCAGCATTTT	CASSQDSNSNQPQHF
TRBD1	14	TRBV9	.	TRBJ2-1	TGTGCCAGCAGAGAAGGGACAGGGAGTAATGAGCAGTTCTTC	CASREGTGSNEQFF
TRBD2	18	TRBV9	.	TRBJ2-3	TGTGCCAGCAGTTCAGGGGCGGGAGGGCCCTTTAGCACAGATACGCAGTATTTT	CASSSGAGGPFSTDTQYF
.	17	TRBV7-8	.	TRBJ1-5	TGTGCCAGCAGCACTGGGCAATCACTGGTCTGGAACCAGCCCCAGCATTTT	CASSTGQSLVWNQPQHF
TRBD2	17	TRBV5-8	.	TRBJ2-5	TGTGCCAGCAGCTTAGGGAGGCGCGGGAGTCACCAAGAGACCCAGTACTTC	CASSLGRRGSHQETQYF
.	16	TRBV6-5	.	TRBJ1-1	TGTGCCAGCAGTTCCGAGAAACTCCCGCGGGAGAAAGAAGCTTTCTTT	CASSSEKLPREKEAFF
TRBD1	15	TRBV25-1	.	TRBJ2-5	TGTGCCAGCTGCCCGGGACAGACCTCCCAAGAGACCCAGTACTTC	CASCPGQTSQETQYF
.	15	TRBV5-1	.	TRBJ1-1	TGCGCCAGCAGCTTGGCTGGGGCAGACCTCCTTGAAGCTTTCTTT	CASSLAGADLLEAFF
.	17	TRBV7-9	.	TRBJ2-7	TGTGCCAGCACCCCAGTGGGGCCTGTCGGGAGCCCCGGCCAGCAGTACTTC	CASTPVGPVGSPGQQYF
TRBD1	15	TRBV6-5	.	TRBJ1-1	TGTGCCAGCAGTCTCAAACGACAGGGAGGCACTGAAGCTTTCTTT	CASSLKRQGGTEAFF
.	16	TRBV9	.	TRBJ2-3	TGTGCCAGCAGCGAGGCCGGGACTGGGGGCACAGATACGCAGTATTTT	CASSEAGTGGTDTQYF
TRBD1	14	TRBV29-1	.	TRBJ1-1	TGCAGCGTTCACATGGGGACAGCGAACACTGAAGCTTTCTTT	CSVHMGTANTEAFF
.	14	TRBV6-2/TRBV6-3	.	TRBJ1-5	TGTGCCAGCAGCCTTACCCCTAGGGGTCAGCCCCAGCATTTT	CASSLTPRGQPQHF
.	18	TRBV11-2	.	TRBJ1-2	TGTGCCAGCAGCTTAATCGGTCGGCGGGTGCGAGCTAACTATGGCTACACCTTC	CASSLIGRRVRANYGYTF
.	14	TRBV11-2	.	TRBJ1-1	TGTGCCAGCAGCTTTACCGGAGGGTACACTGAAGCTTTCTTT	CASSFTGGYTEAFF
.	13	TRBV2	.	TRBJ2-1	TGTGCCAGCCTAGCGGACAGCAACAATGAGCAGTTCTTC	CASLADSNNEQFF
TRBD1	15	TRBV11-2	.	TRBJ2-5	TGTGCCAGCAGCCCCCCCGGGACAGGGAGAGAGACCCAGTACTTC	CASSPPGTGRETQYF
.	17	TRBV29-1	.	TRBJ1-1	TGCAGCGTTGAAGATCGTAGCAGTAGAACTATGAACACTGAAGCTTTCTTT	CSVEDRSSRTMNTEAFF
.	16	TRBV27	.	TRBJ1-2	TGTGCCAGCAGTTTATCCTCCGCTATTGGAGGCTATGGCTACACCTTC	CASSLSSAIGGYGYTF
.	16	TRBV18	.	TRBJ2-5	TGTGCCAGCTCACCACCAAACAGGGCTAGGGAAGAGACCCAGTACTTC	CASSPPNRAREETQYF
TRBD1	14	TRBV28	.	TRBJ2-7	TGTGCCAGCAGTTTAAGGGGGCCGGTCTACGAGCAGTACTTC	CASSLRGPVYEQYF
TRBD1	17	TRBV4-2	.	TRBJ1-3	TGTGCCAGCAGCCAAGAGGTTTCGACAGGGGCTGGAAACACCATATATTTT	CASSQEVSTGAGNTIYF
.	13	TRBV7-2	.	TRBJ2-1	TGTGCCAGCAGTGGGGGCTACGACAATGAGCAGTTCTTC	CASSGGYDNEQFF
.	15	TRBV18	.	TRBJ2-7	TGTGCCAGCTCACCACGAAAGGTTCCAGGTTACGAGCAGTACTTC	CASSPRKVPGYEQYF
.	14	TRBV29-1	.	TRBJ2-5	TGCAGCGTTGCCGGGGGGCAAGGACAAGAGACCCAGTACTTC	CSVAGGQGQETQYF
TRBD1	17	TRBV9	once	TRBJ1-4	TGTGCCAGCAGCGTAGGGAATACAGGGGGTGGTAATGAAAAACTGTTTTTT	CASSVGNTGGGNEKLFF
TRBD1	17	TRBV19	once	TRBJ2-3	TGTGCCAGTAGTATCTTACTTCCCGGGACAGGGCAAGATACGCAGTATTTT	CASSILLPGTGQDTQYF
TRBD1	15	TRBV19	.	TRBJ1-5	TGTGCCAGTACCAACCAGGGGGTTAGCAATCAGCCCCAGCATTTT	CASTNQGVSNQPQHF
TRBD1	16	TRBV7-9	.	TRBJ1-6	TGTGCCAGCAGCCCTGAACCGGGACAGGGTAAATCACCCCTCCACTTT	CASSPEPGQGKSPLHF
TRBD1	13	TRBV9	.	TRBJ1-1	TGTGCCAGCAGCGGAGGACAGGGCACTGAAGCTTTCTTT	CASSGGQGTEAFF
TRBD2	17	TRBV5-1	.	TRBJ2-7	TGCGCCAGCAGAACGGGACTAGCGGGAGCAGACTCCTACGAGCAGTACTTC	CASRTGLAGADSYEQYF
.	14	TRBV5-1	.	TRBJ1-2	TGCGCCAGCAGTTCAGGGGATCGGAACTATGGCTACACCTTC	CASSSGDRNYGYTF
TRBD1	14	TRBV30	once	TRBJ1-4	TGTGCCTGGAGTGTGACAGGGCTTTTTGAAAAACTGTTTTTT	CAWSVTGLFEKLFF
.	17	TRBV5-1	once	TRBJ2-1	TGCGCCAGCAGCTTGGGGTCAGGGGGAGGAACCTACAATGAGCAGTTCTTC	CASSLGSGGGTYNEQFF
TRBD2	13	TRBV29-1	.	TRBJ2-7	TGCAGCGTTCTAGCGGGGGGGCTCGACGAGCAGTACTTC	CSVLAGGLDEQYF
.	14	TRBV7-9	.	TRBJ2-1	TGTGCCAGCAGCTTAGAATTGAGGGGGTATGAGCAGTTCTTC	CASSLELRGYEQFF
.	15	TRBV18	.	TRBJ1-2	TGTGCCAGCTCACCACGTGAGGAAGCTAACTATGGCTACACCTTC	CASSPREEANYGYTF
TRBD1	14	TRBV6-5	.	TRBJ1-2	TGTGCCAGCACCTCGAGGACAGGGAGCTATGGCTACACCTTC	CASTSRTGSYGYTF
TRBD2	16	TRBV27	.	TRBJ2-3	TGTGCCAGCAGTAGATGGGGGGGAGTGAGCGCAGATACGCAGTATTTT	CASSRWGGVSADTQYF
.	12	TRBV19	.	TRBJ2-1	TGTGCCAGTAGTATTTGGGGGGATGAGCAGTTCTTC	CASSIWGDEQFF
.	15	TRBV5-4	.	TRBJ1-3	TGTGCCAGCAGCTTATGGGGAGGGCTCGGAAACACCATATATTTT	CASSLWGGLGNTIYF
.	14	TRBV19	.	TRBJ1-1	TGTGCCAGTAGGAGCGGCCCGTTGAACACTGAAGCTTTCTTT	CASRSGPLNTEAFF
.	16	TRBV6-5	.	TRBJ1-3	TGTGCCAGCAGTTACTCGAGCGGAGTCTCTGGAAACACCATATATTTT	CASSYSSGVSGNTIYF
.	16	TRBV7-6	.	TRBJ2-2	TGTGCCAGCAGCCCGGACAGCACCTATAACACCGGGGAGCTGTTTTTT	CASSPDSTYNTGELFF